The 19 T cell receptor beta chains given below trace back to one sample, sequenced in a study of T cells in Graves' hyperthyroidism and ophthalmopathy. TCR beta CDR3 region amplification was performed from RNA transcripts. HTBI primers were the set used in a first-round RT-PCR of the TCR CDR3. One entry per CDR3 protein, called by TCRdb with MiXCR from the multiplex PCR reads. Among around 700,000 distinct CDR3 sequences listed, 18% were seen once. The specimen sequenced was blood. The source of these receptors is a woman aged 45 to 65 with Graves' hyperthyroidism that later progressed to Graves' ophthalmopathy.

Many counts were recorded for this clonotype. This chain links TRBV30 with TRBJ2-3; the match to TRBD1 covers 10 bases. Germline CDR1 GTSNPN, CDR2 SVGIG (reference sequence). There are 14 residues in the CDR3. V trimming: 2 bases; J trimming: 2 bases; junction bases outside the gene matches: 1. The chain's CDR3 is CAWSRQGATDTQYF. The CDR3 DNA follows: TGTGCCTGGAGTCGACAGGGGGCCACAGATACGCAGTATTTT. Full variable domain (rest looked up from reference TRBV30 and TRBJ2-3): SQTIHQWPATLVQPVGSPLSLECTVEGTSNPNLYWYRQAAGRGLQLLFYSVGIGQISSEVPQNLSASRPQDRQFILSSKKLLLSDSGFYLCAWSRQGATDTQYFGPGTRLTVL.

The chain recombines TRBV27 with TRBJ2-7, with TRBD2 identical over 7 bases. Germline assignment: CDR1 MNHEY and CDR2 SMNVEV (reference sequence). V shed 5 bases and J 7 bases; nucleotides not matched to a gene: 14. There are 15 residues in the CDR3. CDR3: CASSAFGGGVGEQYF. CDR3 DNA sequence: TGTGCCAGCAGTGCCTTTGGCGGGGGAGTAGGGGAGCAGTACTTC.

The sample holds a few counts of this clonotype. This chain uses TRBV5-6 with TRBJ2-7; 7 bases fit TRBD1. Germline-derived CDR1 and CDR2 are SGHDT and YYEEEE. The trim removed 1 base at V and 7 bases at J, leaving 14 bases unmatched. CDR3 length: 16 residues. The CDR3 region is CASSLPRDSLRYEQYF. As DNA, the CDR3 is TGTGCCAGCAGCTTGCCCAGGGACAGTCTACGATATGAGCAGTACTTC.

The V gene is TRBV14, the J gene TRBJ1-1, with D perhaps TRBD1 (5 bases). Germline CDR1 SGHDN, CDR2 FVKESK. The CDR3 spans 13 residues. Deletions cut 4 bases from V and 3 bases from J, with 9 bases between. The CDR3 nucleotides read TGTGCCAGCAGCCGATTACAGGACACTGAAGCTTTCTTT. Amino acids: CASSRLQDTEAFF.

V is TRBV7-4 and J is TRBJ1-1, with unresolved D. Germline V gene lookup returns CDR1 SGHVT and CDR2 SQSDAQ. Trimming shortened V by 9 bases and J by 7 bases, and 18 bases separated the two germline ends. The length of the CDR3 is 13 residues. CDR3 sequence: CASSIETYREAFF. CDR3 nucleotides: TGTGCCAGTAGTATAGAGACGTACCGTGAAGCTTTCTTT.

At least ten counts were recorded for this clonotype. The chain links TRBV11-2 to TRBJ1-4; TRBD1 might be the D (6 bases). The germline CDR1 and CDR2 sequences are SGHAT and FQNNGV. Deletions cut 1 base from V and 4 bases from J, with 22 bases between. CDR3 length equals 19 residues. Here the CDR3 DNA reads TGTGCCAGCAGCTTAGTCCGCGCAGGGGCTAAAGGTATTAATGAAAAACTGTTTTTT. Encoded protein: CASSLVRAGAKGINEKLFF.

This clonotype was detected ten times or more. The chain carries TRBV12-3 or TRBV12-4 and TRBJ1-1; possibly TRBD1 for D (5 bases). Between the trimmed V and J ends, which lost 6 bases and 0 bases, there was a span of 14 bases. CDR3 length equals 15 residues. The CDR3 DNA reads as TGTGCCAGCAGCTTTCTGGGGGGGTTGAACACTGAAGCTTTCTTT. It translates to CASSFLGGLNTEAFF.

This clonotype has more than one count but fewer than ten. This sequence joins TRBV18 and TRBJ1-1; no firm D call. The CDR3 contains 13 residues. From germline, CDR1 is KGHSH and CDR2 LQKENI. The V end lost 2 bases, the J end lost 4 bases, and 8 bases lay between the germline ends. The chain's CDR3 is CASSPSAITEAFF. CDR3 sequence (DNA): TGTGCCAGCTCACCATCGGCTATCACTGAAGCTTTCTTT.

The gene calls are TRBV6-1 and TRBJ1-5, with D unclear. Trimming removed 4 bases at V and 8 bases at J, with 9 bases between. Germline V gene sequence: CDR1 MNHNS, CDR2 SASEGT. The length of the CDR3 is 12 residues. The CDR3 nucleotides read TGTGCCAGCAGTGCTTATCAGGAGCCCCAGCATTTT. Its protein is CASSAYQEPQHF.

This clonotype appeared many times. The chain recombines TRBV7-9 with TRBJ2-7; the D gene is possibly TRBD2 (6 bases). CDR1 and CDR2 (germline): SEHNR, FQNEAQ (reference sequence). With 6 bases removed from V and 3 bases from J, the gap between germline ends came to 15 bases. The CDR3 runs to 14 residues. The CDR3 DNA reads TGTGCCAGCAGTCCGGGAGACAGAATCTACGAGCAGTACTTC. Residues: CASSPGDRIYEQYF.

The rearrangement links TRBV6-6 to TRBJ1-6; no definite D call. CDR1 is MNHNY, CDR2 SVGAGI, per germline (reference sequence). The V gene lost 0 bases and the J gene lost 0 bases, with 12 bases spanning the gap. There are 18 residues in the CDR3. DNA for the CDR3: TGTGCCAGCAGTTACTCGGGCAGCACCAGCTCCTATAATTCACCCCTCCACTTT. Encoded protein: CASSYSGSTSSYNSPLHF.

This clonotype was counted a few times. This chain connects TRBV5-6 to TRBJ2-6; D remains ambiguous. The germline V and J ends were trimmed by 5 bases and 0 bases, with 9 bases remaining between them. The CDR3 covers 15 residues. Germline CDR1 SGHDT, CDR2 YYEEEE. DNA for the CDR3: TGTGCCAGCAGAACGACGGGCTCTGGGGCCAACGTCCTGACTTTC. Translating it yields CASRTTGSGANVLTF.

This clonotype was picked up many times. The V call is TRBV20-1, the J call TRBJ1-2, with D perhaps TRBD1 (6 bases). V was trimmed by 2 bases and J by 2 bases, leaving 9 bases between them. This CDR3 has 13 residues. The germline CDR1 and CDR2 sequences are DFQATT and SNEGSKA (reference sequence). For the CDR3, the DNA is TGCAGTGCTAGACAGGGGAAGAACTATGGCTACACCTTC. Protein product: CSARQGKNYGYTF.

In DNA form, the CDR3 reads TGTGCCAGCAGCCTCAGACTAGCGGGGGGATTGTTCTTC. Residues: CASSLRLAGGLFF. The rearrangement uses TRBV7-6 and TRBJ2-1; 13 nucleotides agree with TRBD2. CDR3 length equals 13 residues. V gave up 5 bases and J gave up 15 bases; unmatched junction bases: 7. From germline, CDR1 is SGHVS and CDR2 FNYEAQ.

This clonotype has ten or more counts. The chain couples TRBV3-1 to TRBJ2-1; 16 nucleotides line up with TRBD2. The V gene's germline CDR1 is LGHDT and CDR2 YNNKEL (reference sequence). The CDR3 is 16 residues long. V lost 3 bases, J lost 9 bases, and 5 bases stayed unmatched. In nucleotides, the CDR3 is TGTGCCAGCAGCCAGGACGGGACTAGCGGGGGGGCTGAGCAGTTCTTC. This gives the protein CASSQDGTSGGAEQFF.

This clonotype was counted ten times or more. The chain joins TRBV12-3 or TRBV12-4 to TRBJ2-7; D not certain. The CDR3 is made up of 14 amino acids. Trimming pared 7 bases from V and 7 bases from J, leaving 20 bases between. This CDR3 is CASTPDPSWEEQYF. In nucleotides, the CDR3 is TGTGCCAGCACCCCCGACCCCTCCTGGGAAGAGCAGTACTTC.

This clonotype was found many times. V usage is TRBV4-1 and J usage is TRBJ2-2, with D unclear. CDR1 is MGHRA and CDR2 is YSYEKL in the germline V gene. The CDR3 contains 13 residues. V lost 1 base to trimming and J lost 6 bases, with 6 bases between them. In DNA, the CDR3 is TGCGCCAGCAGCCAAGTTTGGGCCGGGGAGCTGTTTTTT. It specifies CASSQVWAGELFF.

The rearrangement joins TRBV7-2 to TRBJ1-2; 7 bases line up with TRBD1. The germline gives CDR1 SGHTA, CDR2 FQGNSA. The CDR3 spans 16 residues. The ends lost 5 bases at V and 4 bases at J; junction bases unmatched: 13. CDR3 region: CASSPHGQAMTYGYTF. The CDR3 region has the DNA TGTGCCAGCAGCCCTCATGGACAGGCTATGACCTATGGCTACACCTTC.

This clonotype appeared a few times. The chain joins TRBV9 to TRBJ2-7, with D tentatively TRBD2 (6 bases). The CDR3 consists of 14 residues. From germline, CDR1 is SGDLS and CDR2 YYNGEE. The V gene lost 0 bases and the J gene lost 4 bases, with 11 bases spanning the gap. The CDR3 bases are TGTGCCAGCAGCGTAGGCGGGACGGGGTACGAGCAGTACTTC. Encoded protein: CASSVGGTGYEQYF.